The 26 T cell receptor beta chains presented below share a single source sample, sequenced in a study of human T cells and chemical hapten exposure. TCRdb passed the RACE reads through MiXCR, listing each CDR3 protein once. The sample includes roughly 380,000 distinct CDR3 sequences, around 6% of them seen just once. Time point here: patch test 2, 6 weeks after DPC sensitization. Treatment meaning: therapeutic diphenylcyclopropenone sensitization with weekly scalp DPC. The sequences come from whole blood, collected in connection with sensitization to the hapten diphenylcyclopropenone (DPC). The origin of the receptors is a woman aged 18-30 years with alopecia areata. Some clones in this sample may be carry-over from other donors' samples.

The V gene is TRBV7-3, the J gene TRBJ2-1; 8 bases are a match to TRBD2. CDR1 and CDR2 from the germline V gene are SGHTA and FQGTGA. V trimming: 4 bases; J trimming: 2 bases; junction bases outside the gene matches: 4. This CDR3 region has 15 residues. CDR3 DNA: TGTGCCAGCAGCTGGGAGCGGGGGCCCTACAATGAGCAGTTCTTC. This codes for CASSWERGPYNEQFF.

This chain uses TRBV6-1 with TRBJ1-4; D is unclear. Germline loops: CDR1 MNHNS, CDR2 SASEGT. The germline V and J ends were trimmed by 4 bases and 0 bases, with 9 bases remaining between them. This CDR3 has 15 amino acids. CDR3 nucleotides: TGTGCCAGCAGTGGTCCCTGGGCAACTAATGAAAAACTGTTTTTT. This codes for CASSGPWATNEKLFF.

This clonotype was recorded many times. The chain links TRBV7-2 to TRBJ2-1; 8 bases are a match to TRBD2. Trimming removed 5 bases from V and 9 bases from J; junction bases left unmatched: 9. Germline CDR1 reads SGHTA; CDR2 reads FQGNSA. CDR3 size: 14 residues. DNA of the CDR3: TGTGCCAGCAGCCCCCCCGGGGGGGCAGGTGAGCAGTTCTTC. This codes for CASSPPGGAGEQFF.

Concerning this clonotype: A much bigger clone sits one base away, suggesting this may be a read error. CDR3 amino acids: CASSQVWSGGEQFF. Here the CDR3 DNA reads TGTGCCAGCAGCCAAGTTTGGAGCGGGGGTGAGCAGTTCTTC. The V and J genes are TRBV4-2 and TRBJ2-1, with 8 bases identical to TRBD2. CDR1 is LGHNA, CDR2 YNFKEQ, per germline. The CDR3 length is 14 residues. After removal of 1 base from V and 9 bases from J, the junction contained 5 bases not matched to a gene.

This chain links TRBV4-3 with TRBJ2-5; D possibly corresponds to TRBD1 (6 bases). The CDR3 runs to 14 residues. CDR1 and CDR2 from the germline V gene are LGHNA and YSLEER. Between the trimmed V and J ends, which lost 2 bases and 1 base, there was a span of 8 bases. The CDR3 loop is CASSQLGGQETQYF. CDR3 DNA sequence: TGCGCCAGCAGCCAACTAGGGGGCCAAGAGACCCAGTACTTC.

This clonotype was counted many times. The V call is TRBV20-1, the J call TRBJ1-1; 9 bases are shared with TRBD1. The CDR3 is made up of 14 amino acids. From germline, CDR1 is DFQATT and CDR2 SNEGSKA (reference sequence). The V segment lost 3 bases and the J segment 7 bases; nucleotides outside the gene matches: 9. The CDR3 sequence: CSASRQGVAGEAFF. The CDR3 nucleotides are TGCAGTGCTAGTAGACAGGGGGTAGCAGGTGAAGCTTTCTTT.

A few counts support this clonotype. The chain uses TRBV5-1 and TRBJ1-2; D remains ambiguous. The CDR3 has 15 residues. V lost 3 bases to trimming and J lost 4 bases, with 16 bases between them. CDR1 SGHRS and CDR2 YFSETQ come from the germline V gene. CDR3 nucleotide sequence: TGCGCCAGCAGCTCGTCTCAGCCTTTACCCTATGGCTACACCTTC. Translation: CASSSSQPLPYGYTF.

This clonotype has at least ten counts. The chain recombines TRBV10-3 with TRBJ2-3; D is unclear. Germline V gives CDR1 ENHRY, CDR2 SYGVKD. The V end was cut by 0 bases, the J end by 0 bases, with 4 bases between. The CDR3 runs to 14 residues. The CDR3, as DNA: TGTGCCATCAGTGAGTCTGGGAGCACAGATACGCAGTATTTT. Translation gives CAISESGSTDTQYF.

The chain joins TRBV3-1 to TRBJ2-3; 10 nucleotides match TRBD1. The germline CDR1 and CDR2 sequences are LGHDT and YNNKEL (reference sequence). V dropped 4 bases and J dropped 4; count of bases not matched to a gene: 2. This CDR3 contains 14 residues. DNA of the CDR3: TGTGCCAGCAGCCCGACAGGGGGCGCAGATACGCAGTATTTT. This gives the protein CASSPTGGADTQYF.

V and J are TRBV14 and TRBJ2-1; 9 nucleotides align to TRBD2. The CDR3 is made up of 18 amino acids. The V gene end was trimmed by 3 bases and the J gene end by 9 bases; junction bases not matched to a gene: 18. Germline values: CDR1 SGHDN, CDR2 FVKESK. The DNA for the CDR3 is TGTGCCAGCAGCCATCTACAACGGGCTAGCGGGGTCGCCGGTGAGCAGTTCTTC. Translating it yields CASSHLQRASGVAGEQFF.

The chain couples TRBV18 to TRBJ2-1; the match to TRBD2 covers 13 bases. Germline V lookup: CDR1 KGHSH, CDR2 LQKENI. The J segment lost 7 bases and the V segment lost 2 bases, leaving 5 bases of the junction unmatched. The CDR3 consists of 16 residues. The CDR3: CASSPTTSGGRNEQFF. CDR3 in DNA: TGTGCCAGCTCACCAACGACTAGCGGGGGGCGAAATGAGCAGTTCTTC.

This clonotype appeared a few times. This chain uses TRBV7-9 with TRBJ2-7; D possibly corresponds to TRBD2 (5 bases). Germline assignment: CDR1 SEHNR and CDR2 FQNEAQ (reference sequence). V lost 5 bases, J lost 2 bases, and 10 bases lay in between. The CDR3 extends over 13 amino acids. The chain's CDR3 is CASSPREPYEQYF. The CDR3 DNA sequence: TGTGCCAGCAGCCCGAGGGAGCCCTACGAGCAGTACTTC. The entire variable domain, with the rest obtained from reference TRBV7-9 and TRBJ2-7, is as follows: DTGVSQNPRHKITKRGQNVTFRCDPISEHNRLYWYRQTLGQGPEFLTYFQNEAQLEKSRLLSDRFSAERPKGSFSTLEIQRTEQGDSAMYLCASSPREPYEQYFGPGTRLTVT.

This clonotype occurred a few times. This chain joins TRBV14 and TRBJ1-6; a possible D gene is TRBD1 (5 bases). Germline V CDR1 and CDR2: SGHDN, FVKESK. The V end was cut by 0 bases, the J end by 9 bases, with 12 bases between. The CDR3 spans 15 residues. For the CDR3, the DNA is TGTGCCAGCAGCCAAGATGGTACAGGTTTTTCACCCCTCCACTTT. As protein: CASSQDGTGFSPLHF.

This clonotype was observed a handful of times. CDR3 loop: CSARPGPGMAEAFF. CDR3 DNA: TGCAGTGCTAGACCCGGGCCTGGTATGGCTGAAGCTTTCTTT. This chain joins TRBV20-1 and TRBJ1-1; D ambiguous. V was clipped by 2 bases and J by 6 bases, with 16 bases between them. CDR3 length: 14 amino acids. Germline lookup yields CDR1 DFQATT and CDR2 SNEGSKA (reference sequence).

Written as DNA, the CDR3 is TGTGCCAGCAGCCAAATGGGGGGAAGCACCGGGGAGCTGTTTTTT. As protein: CASSQMGGSTGELFF. This chain connects TRBV3-1 to TRBJ2-2; D is possibly TRBD2 (6 bases). CDR1 and CDR2 from the germline V gene are LGHDT and YNNKEL (reference sequence). Trimming stripped 2 bases from V and 4 bases from J, with 11 bases between. The CDR3 extends over 15 amino acids.

This chain uses TRBV7-8 with TRBJ1-1; D is unresolved. CDR1 SGHVS and CDR2 FQNEAQ come from the germline V gene. The length of the CDR3 is 15 residues. V shed 5 bases and J shed 5 bases, with 18 bases lying between them. The CDR3 is CASSPSNGIGTEAFF. The CDR3 DNA reads as TGTGCCAGCAGCCCGTCGAATGGGATTGGTACTGAAGCTTTCTTT.

CDR3 DNA sequence: TGTGCTAGTGGTTTGGTACATGGGACAGGGATCGATGAGCAGTTCTTC. This translates into CASGLVHGTGIDEQFF. The genes are TRBV12-5 and TRBJ2-1, with TRBD1 identical over 9 bases. V trimming: 0 bases; J trimming: 8 bases; junction bases outside the gene matches: 8. The germline CDR1 and CDR2 sequences are LGHNT and FRNRAP. This CDR3 comprises 16 residues.

Many counts were recorded for this clonotype. This chain links TRBV20-1 with TRBJ1-6; 9 positions match TRBD1. The germline CDR1 and CDR2 sequences are DFQATT and SNEGSKA (reference sequence). The CDR3 is 16 residues long. Unmatched junction bases numbered 11, after V lost 6 bases and J lost 5 bases. In DNA form, the CDR3 reads TGCAGTGCCCCGACAGGGGGAAAAAGGGATAATTCACCCCTCCACTTT. The encoded protein is CSAPTGGKRDNSPLHF.

This clonotype was detected only a few times. The gene calls are TRBV28 and TRBJ2-7; 10 nucleotides match TRBD1. The CDR3 has 14 residues. V lost 4 bases, J lost 3 bases, and 3 bases stayed unmatched. Germline CDR1 is MDHEN and CDR2 is SYDVKM. The CDR3 bases are TGTGCCAGCAGTTCGGGACAGGGGTTCTACGAGCAGTACTTC. Its protein product is CASSSGQGFYEQYF.

In this sample, this clonotype turned up many times. CDR3 nucleotide sequence: TGTGCCAGCAGCTTAGGCGCTAGCGGGGGGGCCTACGAGCAGTACTTC. Translating it yields CASSLGASGGAYEQYF. V is TRBV7-9 and J is TRBJ2-7; 12 nucleotides match TRBD2. Per the germline V gene, CDR1 is SEHNR and CDR2 is FQNEAQ (reference sequence). Trimming removed 1 base from V and 2 bases from J; junction bases left unmatched: 3. The CDR3 totals 16 residues.

This clonotype was recorded at least ten times. The J gene is TRBJ1-1, the V gene TRBV12-3 or TRBV12-4, with unresolved D. V gave up 4 bases and J gave up 5 bases, with 11 bases separating them. The CDR3 covers 13 residues. The CDR3 DNA is TGTGCCAGCAGTTCCCAGTTGGAAACTGAAGCTTTCTTT. Translated, it gives CASSSQLETEAFF.

V gene TRBV18 combines with J gene TRBJ2-2, with 7 bases lining up with TRBD1. The CDR3 is 15 residues long. CDR1 and CDR2 from the germline V gene are KGHSH and LQKENI. V gave up 1 base and J gave up 6 bases; unmatched junction bases: 5. CDR3 sequence: CASSPRSGGAGELFF. CDR3 sequence (DNA): TGTGCCAGCTCACCACGTTCAGGGGGTGCCGGGGAGCTGTTTTTT.

This clonotype was found a few times. V is TRBV6-6 and J is TRBJ1-4; 7 bases agree with TRBD1. In germline, CDR1 is MNHNY, CDR2 SVGAGI (reference sequence). CDR3 size: 14 residues. With V trimmed by 0 bases and J by 8 bases, 3 bases remained unmatched. The DNA for the CDR3 is TGTGCCAGCAGTTACTCCAGGGGGGGGGAAAAACTGTTTTTT. This gives the protein CASSYSRGGEKLFF.

The count of this clonotype is one. At one of its ends the junction is not consistent with the germline gene, which may arise from a read error. V and J are TRBV3-1 and TRBJ2-4; D might be TRBD1 or TRBD2, each matching 5 bases. The CDR3 loop spans 13 amino acids. The germline V gene has CDR1 LGHDT and CDR2 YNNKEL (reference sequence). The CDR3 nucleotides read TGTGCCGGCAGCTACCGGGACCGAAACATTCAGTACTTC. Translation gives CAGSYRDRNIQYF.

The chain couples TRBV9 to TRBJ2-1, with D perhaps matching TRBD1 (5 bases). The CDR3 runs 15 residues. V shed 0 bases and J shed 5 bases, with 12 bases lying between them. Per germline, CDR1 SGDLS and CDR2 YYNGEE. DNA of the CDR3: TGTGCCAGCAGCGTAGAGGACAACGGGCACAATGAGCAGTTCTTC. It translates to CASSVEDNGHNEQFF. Full variable domain (outside the CDR3, taken from reference TRBV9 and TRBJ2-1): DSGVTQTPKHLITATGQRVTLRCSPRSGDLSVYWYQQSLDQGLQFLIQYYNGEERAKGNILERFSAQQFPDLHSELNLSSLELGDSALYFCASSVEDNGHNEQFFGPGTRLTVL.

In its sample, this clonotype was seen once. J is TRBJ1-1 and V is TRBV6-2 or TRBV6-3; TRBD1 agrees at 8 bases. The ends lost 4 bases at V and 3 bases at J; junction bases unmatched: 7. This CDR3 is 15 amino acids long. Looked up from germline, CDR1 is MNHEY and CDR2 is SVGEGT. The CDR3 DNA follows: TGTGCCAGCAGTTTCCCCAACAGGGGGGACACTGAAGCTTTCTTT. It yields the protein CASSFPNRGDTEAFF.